This T cell receptor (beta chain) is drawn from a study of human T cells and chemical hapten exposure. Study-level information: Largely, small differences in pooled library volume made per-sample TCR yields vary.

Stated time point: patch test 3, about 24 weeks after DPC sensitization. The sample's treatment: therapeutic diphenylcyclopropenone sensitization with weekly scalp DPC. Phlebotomy was performed prior to application of every patch test. Each donor was an alopecia patient between 18 and 70 years of age who qualified for DPC. The CDR3 consists of 15 residues. Germline lookup yields CDR1 SGHNT and CDR2 YYREEE (reference sequence). The germline V and J ends were trimmed by 4 bases and 1 base, with 14 bases remaining between them. In TCRdb, the RACE reads were re-called with MiXCR into one record per CDR3 protein. The table shows tens of thousands of distinct CDR3 sequences, with 11% occurring only once. In its sample, this clonotype was seen a few times.

This rearrangement joins TRBV5-4 to TRBJ1-1, with D possibly being TRBD1 (6 bases). The TCR was taken from a woman aged 30 to 39 with alopecia areata. Some clones in this sample may be carry-over from other donors' samples. The source material was whole blood, sampled in connection with sensitization to the hapten diphenylcyclopropenone (DPC). The CDR3 reads CASSTGTPQNTEAFF. CDR3 nucleotide sequence: TGTGCCAGCAGCACAGGGACTCCACAGAACACTGAAGCTTTCTTT.